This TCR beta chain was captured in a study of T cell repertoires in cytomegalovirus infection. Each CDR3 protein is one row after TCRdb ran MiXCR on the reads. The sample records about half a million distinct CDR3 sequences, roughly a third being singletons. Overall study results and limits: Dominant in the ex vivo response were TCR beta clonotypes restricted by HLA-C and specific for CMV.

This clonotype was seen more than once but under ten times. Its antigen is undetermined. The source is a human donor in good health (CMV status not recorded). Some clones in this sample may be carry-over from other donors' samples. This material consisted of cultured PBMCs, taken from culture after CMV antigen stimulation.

In nucleotides, the CDR3 is TGCAGCGTTGAACTAACAGCCACTAGCACAGATACGCAGTATTTT. This sequence encodes CSVELTATSTDTQYF. J is TRBJ2-3 and V is TRBV29-1, with unresolved D. V was pared by 2 bases and J by 0 bases, with 12 bases between. The CDR3 loop spans 15 amino acids. Germline V gene sequence: CDR1 SQVTM, CDR2 ANQGSEA.